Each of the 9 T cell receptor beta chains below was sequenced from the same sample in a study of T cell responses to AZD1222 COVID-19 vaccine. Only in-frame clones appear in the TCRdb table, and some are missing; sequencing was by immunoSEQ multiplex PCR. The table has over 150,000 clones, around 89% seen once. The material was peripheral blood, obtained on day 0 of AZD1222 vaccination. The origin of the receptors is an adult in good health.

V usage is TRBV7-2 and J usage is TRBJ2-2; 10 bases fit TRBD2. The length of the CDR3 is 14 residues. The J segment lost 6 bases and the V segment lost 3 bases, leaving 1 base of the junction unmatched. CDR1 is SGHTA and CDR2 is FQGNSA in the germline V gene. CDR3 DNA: TGTGCCAGCAGCTTTCTAGCGGGGGCCGGGGAGCTGTTTTTT. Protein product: CASSFLAGAGELFF.

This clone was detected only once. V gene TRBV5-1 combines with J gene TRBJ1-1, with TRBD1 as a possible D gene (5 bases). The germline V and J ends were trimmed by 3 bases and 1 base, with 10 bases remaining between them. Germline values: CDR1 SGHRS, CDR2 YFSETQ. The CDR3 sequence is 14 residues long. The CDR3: CASSYGTSNTEAFF. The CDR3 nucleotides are TGCGCCAGCAGCTATGGGACGTCGAACACTGAAGCTTTCTTT.

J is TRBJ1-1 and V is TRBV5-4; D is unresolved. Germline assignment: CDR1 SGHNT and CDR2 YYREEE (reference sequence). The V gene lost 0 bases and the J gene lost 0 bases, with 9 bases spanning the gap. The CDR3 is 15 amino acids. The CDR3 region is CASSLEVSLNTEAFF. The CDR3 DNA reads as TGTGCCAGCAGCTTGGAAGTCAGCCTGAACACTGAAGCTTTCTTT.

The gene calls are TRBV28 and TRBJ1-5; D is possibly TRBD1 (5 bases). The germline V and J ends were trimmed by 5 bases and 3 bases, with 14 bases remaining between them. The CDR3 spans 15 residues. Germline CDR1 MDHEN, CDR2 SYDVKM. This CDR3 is CASSHRTQFNQPQHF. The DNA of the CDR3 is TGTGCCAGCAGTCACAGGACTCAGTTCAATCAGCCCCAGCATTTT.

The CDR3 is CASRALRLATNEKLFF. DNA of the CDR3: TGCGCCAGCAGGGCCCTAAGGCTTGCAACTAATGAAAAACTGTTTTTT. V gene TRBV10-1 combines with J gene TRBJ1-4; D gene unclear. The germline V and J ends were trimmed by 6 bases and 0 bases, with 14 bases remaining between them. This CDR3 comprises 16 residues. Germline CDR1 is WNHNN and CDR2 is SYGVQD (reference sequence).

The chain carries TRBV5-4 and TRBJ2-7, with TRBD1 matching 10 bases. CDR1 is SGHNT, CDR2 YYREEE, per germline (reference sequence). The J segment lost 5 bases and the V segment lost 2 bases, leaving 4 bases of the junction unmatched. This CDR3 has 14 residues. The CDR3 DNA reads TGTGCCAGCAGCTTAACGGACAGGGGGAACGAGCAGTACTTC. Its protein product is CASSLTDRGNEQYF.

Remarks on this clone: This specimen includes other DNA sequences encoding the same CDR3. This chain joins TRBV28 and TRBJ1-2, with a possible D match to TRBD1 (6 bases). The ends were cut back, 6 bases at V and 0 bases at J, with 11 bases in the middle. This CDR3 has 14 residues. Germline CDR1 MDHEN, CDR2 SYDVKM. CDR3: CASSPGTSNYGYTF. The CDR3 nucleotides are TGTGCCAGCAGCCCCGGGACATCTAACTATGGCTACACCTTC.

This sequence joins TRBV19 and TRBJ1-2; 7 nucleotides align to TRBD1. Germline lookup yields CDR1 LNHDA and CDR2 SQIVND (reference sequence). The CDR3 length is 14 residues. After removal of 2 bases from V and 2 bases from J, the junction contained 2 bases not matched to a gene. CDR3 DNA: TGTGCCAGTAGTATATCACAGGGGAACTATGGCTACACCTTC. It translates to CASSISQGNYGYTF.

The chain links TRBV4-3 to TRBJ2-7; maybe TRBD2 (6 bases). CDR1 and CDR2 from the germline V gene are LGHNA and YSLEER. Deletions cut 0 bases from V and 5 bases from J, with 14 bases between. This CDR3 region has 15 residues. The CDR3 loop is CASSQDWTSGDEQYF. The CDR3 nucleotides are TGCGCCAGCAGCCAAGATTGGACCTCGGGGGACGAGCAGTACTTC.